Listed here are 2 T cell receptor beta chains from one sample, sequenced in a study of T-cell reconstitution after alpha-beta-depleted transplantation in children. TCRbeta library construction was performed incorporating unique molecular identifiers. TCRdb analysed the PCR reads with MiXCR anew, one entry per CDR3 protein. The sample records fewer than 250,000 distinct CDR3 sequences, approximately 15% being singletons. Sequenced here: PBMCs, mostly from graft donor cells, sampled 360 days after TCRalphabeta/CD19-depleted stem cell transplant. The receptors were sampled from a male patient aged 2-15 years who had a stem cell transplant for acute lymphoblastic leukemia, so the T cells may come from the graft donor.

This clonotype was seen more than once but under ten times. The rearrangement links TRBV25-1 to TRBJ2-7; TRBD1 is a possible D gene (5 bases). Germline V gene data show CDR1 as MGHDK and CDR2 as SYGVNS. This CDR3 has 14 residues. The V and J ends lost 6 bases and 4 bases respectively, with 16 bases between them. This chain's CDR3 is CASSGRLDTYEQYF. The CDR3 region has the DNA TGTGCCAGCAGCGGCAGACTGGACACATACGAGCAGTACTTC.

The V gene is TRBV20-1, the J gene TRBJ1-2, with D possibly TRBD1 on 6 matching bases. Germline V gives CDR1 DFQATT, CDR2 SNEGSKA (reference sequence). V dropped 3 bases and J dropped 5 bases, with 16 bases sitting between them. The CDR3 consists of 14 residues. The CDR3 region has the DNA TGCAGTGCTAGGACCCGGGACAATGCGTATGGCTACACCTTC. Translated: CSARTRDNAYGYTF.